This passage covers 18 T cell receptor beta chains from one sample sequenced in a study of T cells in women clearing cervical HPV infection. Clones were read by immunoSEQ multiplex PCR, and TCRdb kept only the in-frame ones, dropping some. The repertoire table contains over 20,000 clones. Sequencing used blood buffy coat. The receptors shown here come from a woman aged 18 to 75 with a cervical HPV16 infection that either progressed to CIN3+ or cleared (not recorded which).

Concerning this clone: The CDR3 end is not reached by the read, which stops 3 residues before it; the germline J gene fills it in. J is TRBJ2-5 and V is TRBV20-1, with D tentatively TRBD1 (6 bases). Trimming shortened V by 6 bases and J by 5 bases, and 19 bases separated the two germline ends. The CDR3 extends over 14 amino acids. The V gene's germline CDR1 is DFQATT and CDR2 SNEGSKA (reference sequence). Partial CDR3 DNA: TGCAGTGCCATTCTAATACAGGGCTTGGAGACC. This encodes CSAILIQGLET. The entire CDR3 sequence reads CSAILIQGLETQYF.

With respect to this clone: The CDR3 end is not reached by the read, which stops 3 residues before it; the germline J gene fills it in. The V call is TRBV20-1, the J call TRBJ2-5; TRBD2 aligns across 9 bases. The CDR3 has 15 amino acids. The germline V gene encodes CDR1 DFQATT and CDR2 SNEGSKA (reference sequence). J lost 4 bases, V lost 4 bases, and 10 bases had no gene match. Partial CDR3 DNA: TGCAGTGCTACCCTTAGCGGGGGCCGCGGAGAGACC. It specifies CSATLSGGRGET. The full CDR3 protein is CSATLSGGRGETQYF.

Points on this clone: From the germline J gene comes the end of the CDR3, since the read stops 3 residues before it. The chain has TRBV6-2 or TRBV6-3 and TRBJ2-7, with a tentative D call TRBD1 (5 bases). This CDR3 has 14 amino acids. Germline values: CDR1 MNHEY, CDR2 SVGEGT. The germline V and J ends were trimmed by 0 bases and 3 bases, with 9 bases remaining between them. The DNA read from the CDR3 is TGTGCCAGCAGTTACTCGGTACAGGTCTACGAG. Residues: CASSYSVQVYE. The complete CDR3 sequence is CASSYSVQVYEQYF.

About this clone: The read ends 3 residues shy of where the CDR3 ends; the end is completed using the germline J gene. The V call is TRBV5-1, the J call TRBJ2-7; possible D gene TRBD1, 6 bases. The CDR3 is made up of 12 amino acids. The V gene lost 4 bases and the J gene lost 2 bases, with 7 bases spanning the gap. Germline V CDR1 and CDR2: SGHRS, YFSETQ. CDR3 DNA (partial): TGCGCCAGCAGCGGGGACACCTACGAG. Its protein is CASSGDTYE. The entire CDR3 protein reads CASSGDTYEQYF.

Incomplete CDR3 DNA: TGTGCCAGCAGCTTAGAGGACAGGGTC. Its translation: CASSLEDRV. The whole CDR3 reads CASSLEDRVLTF. V is TRBV7-9 and J is TRBJ2-6; 7 nucleotides match TRBD1. The read halts 3 residues ahead of the CDR3 end, with the missing end drawn from the germline J gene. The CDR3 contains 12 residues. In germline, CDR1 is SEHNR, CDR2 FQNEAQ (reference sequence).

By frequency, this clone registers medium-sized. The read halts 3 residues ahead of the CDR3 end, with the missing end drawn from the germline J gene. This rearrangement joins TRBV18 to TRBJ2-6; possible D gene TRBD1, 6 bases. Germline V gene lookup returns CDR1 KGHSH and CDR2 LQKENI. The CDR3 has 15 amino acids. With 8 bases removed from V and 0 bases from J, the gap between germline ends came to 11 bases. The part of the CDR3 DNA that was read is TGTGCCAGCGGTCAGGGGAGCTCTGGGGCCAACGTC. It is translated as CASGQGSSGANV. The complete CDR3 sequence is CASGQGSSGANVLTF.

A note on this clone: Coverage ceases 3 residues before the CDR3 finishes, and the germline J gene fills in the end. The rearrangement uses TRBV15 and TRBJ2-5, with 11 bases lining up with TRBD2. Germline values: CDR1 LNHNV, CDR2 YYDKDF (reference sequence). This CDR3 region has 15 residues. The ends lost 3 bases at V and 5 bases at J; junction bases unmatched: 5. The CDR3 DNA, read in part, is TGTGCCACCAGCAGGGTTAGCGGGGGGGCGGAGACC. This encodes CATSRVSGGAET. From start to end, the CDR3 is CATSRVSGGAETQYF.

For this clone: The read ends 3 residues before the CDR3 terminus; that terminus is restored from the germline J gene. This rearrangement joins TRBV7-2 to TRBJ1-2; 10 positions match TRBD1. The CDR3 has 15 residues. J lost 6 bases, V lost 2 bases, and 6 bases had no gene match. Germline V CDR1 and CDR2: SGHTA, FQGNSA. CDR3 bases read: TGTGCCAGCAGCTTACAACCAGGGACAGGGGATGGC. It specifies CASSLQPGTGDG. The entire CDR3 sequence reads CASSLQPGTGDGYTF.

A note on this clone: The CDR3 extends 3 residues past the end of the read, so its final part is completed from the germline J gene. This chain uses TRBV30 with TRBJ2-2; 7 bases fit TRBD2. The CDR3 is made up of 16 amino acids. With V trimmed by 2 bases and J by 1 base, 7 bases remained unmatched. In germline, CDR1 is GTSNPN, CDR2 SVGIG (reference sequence). The sequenced part of the CDR3 DNA is TGTGCCTGGAGTTGGGGTTCGGGGGGGAACACCGGGGAG. Protein: CAWSWGSGGNTGE. The entire CDR3 protein is CAWSWGSGGNTGELFF.

As to this clone: The DNA ends 3 residues before the CDR3 does, and the rest of the CDR3 is filled in from the germline J gene. The chain combines TRBV6-2 or TRBV6-3 with TRBJ2-4; 7 positions match TRBD2. This CDR3 is built from 12 residues. Germline CDR1 MNHEY, CDR2 SVGEGT. Incomplete CDR3 DNA: TGTGCCAGCAGTTACGGGGACTATGGT. This codes for CASSYGDYG. In full, the CDR3 reads CASSYGDYGQYF.

Notes on this clone: Read coverage stops 3 residues before the CDR3 terminus; the germline J gene supplies the remainder. V is TRBV18 and J is TRBJ1-2; TRBD1 matches at 10 bases. There are 15 residues in the CDR3. Looked up from germline, CDR1 is KGHSH and CDR2 is LQKENI. This CDR3 reads CASSLGQGGTYDYTF. CDR3 DNA (partial): TGTGCCAGCTCACTCGGACAGGGGGGTACCTACGAC.

Incomplete CDR3 DNA: TGCGCCAGCAGCTCCGGACTGGTAAAA. Translating it yields CASSSGLVK. The complete CDR3 sequence is CASSSGLVKLFF. V is TRBV4-1 and J is TRBJ1-4; D uncertain. The read finishes 3 residues shy of the CDR3 end, and the germline J gene is used to complete it. The CDR3 has 12 residues. Germline V lookup: CDR1 MGHRA, CDR2 YSYEKL. Trimming removed 5 bases from V and 10 bases from J, with 11 bases in between.

With respect to this clone: The CDR3 goes on 3 residues after the read ends, and that part is filled in from the germline J gene. V usage is TRBV5-6 and J usage is TRBJ2-2; D might be TRBD1 (6 bases). CDR3 length equals 15 residues. The V gene's germline CDR1 is SGHDT and CDR2 YYEEEE. CDR3 region: CASSSTAGDNSPLFF. CDR3 DNA (partial): TGTGCCAGCAGTTCAACCGCAGGGGATAATTCACCG.

About this clone: Read data end 3 residues before the CDR3 end; the end is taken from the germline J gene. V and J are TRBV19 and TRBJ2-7; 7 nucleotides line up with TRBD2. The trim removed 5 bases at V and 4 bases at J, leaving 5 bases unmatched. This CDR3 comprises 13 residues. The V gene's germline CDR1 is LNHDA and CDR2 SQIVND (reference sequence). Partial CDR3 DNA: TGTGCCAGTAGTCGGGTAGCGGGTTACGAG. Protein: CASSRVAGYE. The complete CDR3 reads CASSRVAGYEQYF.

As regards this clone: Sequencing ends 3 residues short of the CDR3 end; the germline J gene provides the rest. The chain recombines TRBV30 with TRBJ2-3; 9 nucleotides align to TRBD1. This CDR3 comprises 16 residues. The J segment lost 3 bases and the V segment lost 0 bases, leaving 7 bases of the junction unmatched. The V gene's germline CDR1 is GTSNPN and CDR2 SVGIG (reference sequence). The CDR3 DNA, read in part, is TGTGCCTGGAGTGTCCCTTGGGACAGGGAGACAGATACG. Protein product: CAWSVPWDRETDT. The CDR3 as a whole reads CAWSVPWDRETDTQYF.

Concerning this clone: Relative to the germline gene, one junction end is altered; a read error may explain this. The read halts 3 residues ahead of the CDR3 end, with the missing end drawn from the germline J gene. The genes are TRBV19 and TRBJ1-2; TRBD1 agrees at 7 bases. The CDR3 length is 13 residues. Germline assignment: CDR1 LNHDA and CDR2 SQIVND (reference sequence). CDR3 bases read: TGTGCCAGTAGTACGACAGGGCTTTATGAC. This encodes CASSTTGLYD. The entire CDR3 is CASSTTGLYDYTF. The variable domain in full, with the rest retrieved from reference TRBV19 and TRBJ1-2, is DGGITQSPKYLFRKEGQNVTLSCEQNLNHDAMYWYRQDPGQGLRLIYYSQIVNDFQKGDIAEGYSVSREKKESFPLTVTSAQKNPTAFYLCASSTTGLYDYTFGSGTRLTVV.

Concerning this clone: The missing CDR3 end, 3 residues past where the read stops, is filled in from the germline J gene. The chain combines TRBV7-2 with TRBJ1-1; D gene unclear. CDR1 and CDR2 (germline): SGHTA, FQGNSA. CDR3 length: 11 residues. Partial CDR3 DNA: TGTGCCAGCAGCTTTGGCCTGATC. This encodes CASSFGLI. The full CDR3 is CASSFGLIAFF.

Regarding this clone: The read halts 3 residues ahead of the CDR3 end, with the missing end drawn from the germline J gene. V gene TRBV2 combines with J gene TRBJ1-2; TRBD1 might be the D (5 bases). From germline, CDR1 is SNHLY and CDR2 FYNNEI. The CDR3 totals 13 residues. The CDR3 DNA, read in part, is TGTGCCAGCAGTGCGCGGGGCGCGAAAGGC. Protein: CASSARGAKG. From start to end, the CDR3 is CASSARGAKGYTF.